This T cell receptor (beta chain) was sequenced for a study of cytomegalovirus exposure and HLA in healthy donors. The germline gives CDR1 MNHEY, CDR2 SMNVEV (reference sequence). V lost 5 bases, J lost 0 bases, and 15 bases lay in between. The CDR3 has 16 residues. This clone is a singleton in its sample. The PCR had 60 Vbeta and 13 Jbeta primers. Clones were read by immunoSEQ multiplex PCR, and TCRdb kept only the in-frame ones, dropping some. The data contain 190,000 or so clones, around 83% of them singletons. The genes are TRBV27 and TRBJ2-3; no clear D. The TCR was taken from a woman aged 45-59 years in good health and CMV-seropositive. Sequenced sample: PBMCs. This chain's CDR3 is CASSVTRGPSTDTQYF. CDR3 coding DNA: TGTGCCAGCAGTGTTACTCGCGGTCCTAGCACAGATACGCAGTATTTT.